The clone carrying this TCR beta chain was observed a handful of times. Its antigen remains unknown. The sample belongs to a study of beta chain features in type 1 diabetes. The wider study: Across all samples, some 110 million sorted cells were examined. Study-level results: Across all four CD4+ subsets, people with type 1 diabetes showed modestly shorter TCRB CDR3s.

Investigators reverse transcribed all isolated RNA, so they sequenced expressed TCRB transcripts. Libraries were prepared by immunoSEQ multiplex PCR; TCRdb keeps only in-frame clonotypes and omits some of them. This table has around 160,000 clones, about 44% appearing once. V shed 0 bases and J shed 8 bases, with 11 bases lying between them. Germline CDR1 reads GTSNPN; CDR2 reads SVGIG (reference sequence). CDR3 length: 13 residues. Material for sequencing was Tregs from blood. This sequence joins TRBV30 and TRBJ2-1; weak D call: TRBD2 (5 bases). This TCR derives from a man aged 18-30 years in good health. Written as DNA, the CDR3 is TGTGCCTGGAGTGTACGCCGGGGTGATGAGCAGTTCTTC. Translating gives CAWSVRRGDEQFF. Using reference TRBV30 and TRBJ2-1 for the parts outside the CDR3, the full variable domain is SQTIHQWPATLVQPVGSPLSLECTVEGTSNPNLYWYRQAAGRGLQLLFYSVGIGQISSEVPQNLSASRPQDRQFILSSKKLLLSDSGFYLCAWSVRRGDEQFFGPGTRLTVL.